The present T cell receptor beta chain was sequenced within a study of T-cell reconstitution after alpha-beta-depleted transplantation in children (dated by TCRdb to about 2016). Background on the whole study: Using TCR repertoire profiling, the study followed T-cell immune reconstitution in a quantitative way in children after TCRalphabeta/CD19-depleted allogeneic hematopoietic cell transplantation.

As encoded in the germline V gene (reference sequence), CDR1 is SEHNR while CDR2 is FQNEAQ. V ends up 4 bases short and J 7 bases short, with an unmatched junction base count of 9. The CDR3 goes from the cysteine to the phenylalanine over 14 residues. Here the CDR3 DNA is all that survives: 42 bases in frame from base 1. Concerning this clonotype: Its antigen is unknown. Base-call qualities are not available, and no considerably larger clone is one nucleotide away.

Libraries came from PCR. The data were produced on an Illumina HiSeq 2500. TCR libraries were prepared with molecular barcoding, using unique molecular identifiers to normalize TCRbeta repertoire quantification. TCRdb took the public reads, trimmed them with fastp at Q25, ran MiXCR for clone calling and kept in-frame beta chains. Entries are consolidated by CDR3 protein sequence, retaining the most common genes and DNA. Present in this sample are about 420,000 distinct CDR3 sequences, roughly 11% of which were seen just once. Clones ranked in the top ten supply approximately 5% of the sample. Recombination connected TRBV7-9 to TRBJ1-2; the central 7 bases match TRBD1. Specimen: PBMCs from the stem cell graft donor, collected from the stem cell graft. The sequence was obtained from a human donor who donated a stem cell graft to a child with acute myeloid leukemia. The nucleotide sequence is given as TGTGCCAGCAGCTCCACCGGGACAGCCTCTGGCTACACCTTC. Its translation reads: CASSSTGTASGYTF.